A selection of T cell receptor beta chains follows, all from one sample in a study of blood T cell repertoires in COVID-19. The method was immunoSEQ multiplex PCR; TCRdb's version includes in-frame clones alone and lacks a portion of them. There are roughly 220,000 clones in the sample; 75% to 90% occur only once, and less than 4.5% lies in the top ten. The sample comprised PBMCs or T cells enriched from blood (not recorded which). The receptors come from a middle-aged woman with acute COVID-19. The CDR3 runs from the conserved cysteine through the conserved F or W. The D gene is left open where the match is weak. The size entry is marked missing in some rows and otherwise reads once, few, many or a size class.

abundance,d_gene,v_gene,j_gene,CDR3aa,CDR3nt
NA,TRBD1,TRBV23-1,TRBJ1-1,CASRNSGTGVLNTEAFF,TGCGCCAGCAGGAATTCCGGGACAGGGGTTTTGAACACTGAAGCTTTCTTT
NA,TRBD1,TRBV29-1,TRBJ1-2,CSGILTGGNYGYTF,TGCAGCGGGATTCTGACAGGGGGCAACTATGGCTACACCTTC
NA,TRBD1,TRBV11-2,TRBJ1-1,CASSSSGTVLNTEAFF,TGTGCCAGCAGCTCATCCGGGACAGTGTTGAACACTGAAGCTTTCTTT
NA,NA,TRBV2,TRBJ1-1,CASSDRVTEAFF,TGTGCCAGCAGTGACAGGGTCACTGAAGCTTTCTTT
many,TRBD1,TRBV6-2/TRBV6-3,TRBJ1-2,CASSLLTPGTGSDGYTF,TGTGCCAGCAGTTTACTAACCCCCGGGACAGGGTCGGATGGCTACACCTTC
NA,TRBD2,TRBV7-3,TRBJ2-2,CASSSGLAGVGTGELFF,TGTGCCAGCAGCTCAGGACTAGCGGGGGTCGGGACCGGGGAGCTGTTTTTT
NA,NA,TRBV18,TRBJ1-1,CASSTRQKVGTEAFF,TGTGCCAGCTCAACACGACAGAAGGTAGGGACTGAAGCTTTCTTT
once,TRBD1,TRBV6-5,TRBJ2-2,CASSYIGQGYTGELFF,TGTGCCAGCAGTTACATCGGACAGGGCTACACCGGGGAGCTGTTTTTT
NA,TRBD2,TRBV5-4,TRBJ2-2,CASSPGGVNTGELFF,TGTGCCAGCAGCCCCGGGGGGGTAAACACCGGGGAGCTGTTTTTT
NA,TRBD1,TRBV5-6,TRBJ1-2,CASSLGGQAYGYTF,TGTGCCAGCAGCTTGGGGGGACAGGCCTATGGCTACACCTTC
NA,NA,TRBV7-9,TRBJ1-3,CASSPQGSGNTIYF,TGTGCCAGCAGCCCGCAGGGCTCTGGAAACACCATATATTTT
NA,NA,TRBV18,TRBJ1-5,CASSPGGDSPPQHF,TGTGCCAGCTCACCTGGTGGCGACTCTCCGCCCCAGCATTTT